This TCR beta chain originates from a study of blood T cell repertoires in COVID-19. Sequenced by immunoSEQ multiplex PCR; TCRdb stores in-frame clones only, minus some. This table has some 150,000 clones, approximately 86% appearing once. The germline gives CDR1 ENHRY, CDR2 SYGVKD. The CDR3 loop spans 18 amino acids. Germline trimming cut 3 bases from V and 2 bases from J; bases unmatched to any gene: 12. The gene calls are TRBV10-3 and TRBJ2-7; 11 bases agree with TRBD2. This receptor was identified in a man in his 70s with acute or convalescent COVID-19. The sequenced sample was peripheral blood. The CDR3 loop is CAISDWGWTSGPPYEQYF. CDR3 DNA sequence: TGTGCCATCAGTGACTGGGGGTGGACTAGCGGGCCGCCCTACGAGCAGTACTTC.